The rows below give T cell receptor beta chains drawn from one sample of a study of metastatic and nonmetastatic thyroid tumors. TCRdb re-clonotyped the PCR reads via MiXCR. The sample records roughly 25,000 clones, 15% being singletons. What was sequenced was blood. These receptors were collected from a female donor with papillary thyroid cancer or a benign thyroid nodule (not recorded which). Some clones in this sample may be carry-over from other donors' samples. CDR3s include the opening cysteine and the closing phenylalanine or tryptophan. The D gene is left open where the match is weak. Only some rows state a clone size, as once, few, many or a class for expanded clones.

TGTGCCAGCACCAACCCGAAAGTTAACACCGGGGAGCTGTTTTTT	CASTNPKVNTGELFF	TRBJ2-2	many	-	TRBV6-1
TGTGCCAGCAGGGAACTAGCGGGAGGGCCCGGCTCCTACAATGAGCAGTTCTTC	CASRELAGGPGSYNEQFF	TRBJ2-1	medium-sized	TRBD2	TRBV6-2/TRBV6-3
TGTGCCAGCAGCCAAGCGGGGGTCTATGGCTACACCTTC	CASSQAGVYGYTF	TRBJ1-2	many	-	TRBV3-1
TGTGCCAGCAGCTCTATTAGCGGTTCCAATGAGAAGTTCTTC	CASSSISGSNEKFF	TRBJ2-1	-	-	TRBV27
TGCGCCAGCAGCCAACCACAGGGGGCATCTGGCGAGCAGTACTTC	CASSQPQGASGEQYF	TRBJ2-7	-	TRBD1	TRBV4-1
TGTTCTAGCGGCGGGTCGGCTTCCAATGAGCAGTTCTTC	CSSGGSASNEQFF	TRBJ2-1	few	TRBD2	TRBV6-1
TGTGCCAGCAGGAGCACCTACGAGCAGTACTTC	CASRSTYEQYF	TRBJ2-7	medium-sized	-	TRBV2
TGCAGCGTGGACGGGACAGCGGATTCCATTCAGTACTTC	CSVDGTADSIQYF	TRBJ2-4	many	TRBD1	TRBV29-1
TGTGCCAGCAGAGGGGGGAGATCGAACTTC	CASRGGRSNF	TRBJ2-7	many	-	TRBV2
TGTGCCAGCAGTTTAGACGGGGGGCCCTACACTGAAGCTTTCTTT	CASSLDGGPYTEAFF	TRBJ1-1	many	-	TRBV27
TGTGCCAGCAGCTCCATAGCGGGGAGCTCCTACAATGAGCAGTTCTTC	CASSSIAGSSYNEQFF	TRBJ2-1	many	TRBD2	TRBV7-6
TGCGCCAGCACTCAACCCGGCTACTCCTACGAGCAGTACTTC	CASTQPGYSYEQYF	TRBJ2-7	many	-	TRBV10-1
TGTGCCAGCAGTTTTAGGAGCGGGAGATACGAGCAGTACTTC	CASSFRSGRYEQYF	TRBJ2-7	medium-sized	TRBD2	TRBV12-3/TRBV12-4
TGCAGTGCTCCGGACTATCTGCGGCACAATGAGCAGTTCTTC	CSAPDYLRHNEQFF	TRBJ2-1	many	-	TRBV20-1
TGTGCCAGCAGCGAGACAGGGGACGAGCAGTACTTC	CASSETGDEQYF	TRBJ2-7	medium-sized	TRBD1	TRBV6-1
TGTGCCAGCAGCTCCGGGACAGGGATCTACGAGCAGTACTTC	CASSSGTGIYEQYF	TRBJ2-7	many	TRBD1	TRBV5-6
TGTGCCAGCAGGGATGGACGGACTAGCGGGAGGGGGGATGAGCAGTTCTTC	CASRDGRTSGRGDEQFF	TRBJ2-1	medium-sized	TRBD2	TRBV14
TGTGCCAGCAGGACCTACAGTGAGGAGCACTATGGCTACACCTTC	CASRTYSEEHYGYTF	TRBJ1-2	-	-	TRBV5-6
TGCAGTGCTAGAGCCCTCTTTGCGGGAGATTCGGTCGAGCAGTACTTC	CSARALFAGDSVEQYF	TRBJ2-7	once	TRBD2	TRBV20-1
TGTGCCAGCAGCTTAGCCCGGGACCCGACCTACGAGCAGTACTTC	CASSLARDPTYEQYF	TRBJ2-7	many	-	TRBV7-2
TGTGCCAGCAGTTACCTCGGGGGCACTGAAGCTTTCTTT	CASSYLGGTEAFF	TRBJ1-1	many	-	TRBV6-6
TGTGCCAGCAGTTTAGGGCCCCCCGGTGGGGAGACCCAGTACTTC	CASSLGPPGGETQYF	TRBJ2-5	many	-	TRBV12-3/TRBV12-4
TGTGCCAGCATCTTTAACTGGGACAGGGGATTTTACGAGCAGTACTTC	CASIFNWDRGFYEQYF	TRBJ2-7	-	TRBD1	TRBV28
TGCGCTAGCAGCTTGGGCAGCTCTGGGGCCAACGTCCTGACTTTC	CASSLGSSGANVLTF	TRBJ2-6	many	-	TRBV5-1
TGTGCCAGCAGCCAAGCCACCGCGGGGCGCTACGAGCAGTACTTC	CASSQATAGRYEQYF	TRBJ2-7	many	-	TRBV14
TGTGCCAGCAGCATACGTTCCGAGTCACCCCTCCACTTT	CASSIRSESPLHF	TRBJ1-6	-	-	TRBV7-9
TGCGCCAGCAGTTTAGCGGGAGTAACAGATACGCAGTATTTT	CASSLAGVTDTQYF	TRBJ2-3	many	TRBD2	TRBV10-1
TGTGCCTGGGGTAGGGGACGGGAGACCCAGTACTTC	CAWGRGRETQYF	TRBJ2-5	many	-	TRBV30
TGTGCCAGCAGGGGGGGAGTTAGTGGCTACACCTTC	CASRGGVSGYTF	TRBJ1-2	-	-	TRBV28
TGTGCCAGCAGTTTATCGTCTAGCGGGACGAACACCGGGGAGCTGTTTTTT	CASSLSSSGTNTGELFF	TRBJ2-2	few	TRBD2	TRBV27
TGTGCCAGCAGTGAAGTTATAGGACAGCCTCCTAACTATGGCTACACCTTC	CASSEVIGQPPNYGYTF	TRBJ1-2	few	-	TRBV6-1
TGCAGCGTTGGCTTGGGGACAGCACAACAAGAGACCCAGTACTTC	CSVGLGTAQQETQYF	TRBJ2-5	many	TRBD1	TRBV29-1
TGCAGTGCTGGCGGGGGGGGCGGTATGTTGGATGGTTACACCTTC	CSAGGGGGMLDGYTF	TRBJ1-2	many	-	TRBV20-1
TGTGCCAGCAGTGAAGACACAGTGGGAGGCTACACCTTC	CASSEDTVGGYTF	TRBJ1-2	many	-	TRBV6-1
TGTGCCAGCATGAGTGTGGGGCTTATCGGCTACACCTTC	CASMSVGLIGYTF	TRBJ1-2	many	-	TRBV28
TGTGCCAGCAGTTACAACAGGGAGGTCCTTACTGAAGCTTTCTTT	CASSYNREVLTEAFF	TRBJ1-1	-	-	TRBV6-2/TRBV6-3
TGTGCCAGCAGCTTAGAGGGACTAGCGGAGTACAATGAGCAGTTCTTC	CASSLEGLAEYNEQFF	TRBJ2-1	many	TRBD2	TRBV7-9
TGTGCCAGTAGCCCCCTCGCGGGACAGGTGGGCCTGAGTAATGAAAAACTGTTTTTT	CASSPLAGQVGLSNEKLFF	TRBJ1-4	many	TRBD1	TRBV19
TGTGCCACCTGTGGCTCCGTTAATTCACCCCTCCACTTT	CATCGSVNSPLHF	TRBJ1-6	many	-	TRBV10-3
TGTGCCAGCAGACCTGGGGCCGGGGAGCTGTTTTTT	CASRPGAGELFF	TRBJ2-2	many	-	TRBV27
TGTGCCAGCAGCCAAGATAGGCGGACAGGGGCCTTCTACGAGCAGTACTTC	CASSQDRRTGAFYEQYF	TRBJ2-7	-	TRBD1	TRBV3-1
TGTGCCAGCATTCGGGACAGGGGCCACGAGCATTACTTC	CASIRDRGHEHYF	TRBJ2-7	few	TRBD1	TRBV6-1
TGCGCCAGCAGCTTGGAGCTAGCGGGACCCTACAATGAGCAGTTCTTC	CASSLELAGPYNEQFF	TRBJ2-1	many	TRBD2	TRBV5-1
TGTGCCAGCATCGAGCGGGAGAATGTCTACGAGCAGTACTTC	CASIERENVYEQYF	TRBJ2-7	many	TRBD2	TRBV2
TGTGCCTGGAGTAAAGGGGTGTATGGCTACACCTTC	CAWSKGVYGYTF	TRBJ1-2	medium-sized	-	TRBV30
TGTGCCAGTAGTATAGATACAGCGGGAGGGCCCACAGATACGCAGTATTTT	CASSIDTAGGPTDTQYF	TRBJ2-3	many	TRBD2	TRBV19
TGTGCCAGCAGCCAAGGGGGGGAACAGCCCCAGCATTTT	CASSQGGEQPQHF	TRBJ1-5	many	-	TRBV3-1
TGTGCCAGCAGTTTGTCACAGGGTTCCTATGGCTACACCTTC	CASSLSQGSYGYTF	TRBJ1-2	many	-	TRBV28
TGTGCCAGCTCACCACGGACTAGCTCATCCCTCGACTTC	CASSPRTSSSLDF	TRBJ2-7	many	TRBD2	TRBV18
TGTGCCAGCAGTGACGGACAGGGGGCAGATACGCAGTATTTT	CASSDGQGADTQYF	TRBJ2-3	many	TRBD1	TRBV6-4
TGTGAAAGCAGTCTCCCGGGGGTCCAAGAGACCCAGTACTTC	CESSLPGVQETQYF	TRBJ2-5	-	-	TRBV2
TGTGCCAGCAGTGACAACCTTCGCGGCTACACCTTC	CASSDNLRGYTF	TRBJ1-2	many	-	TRBV27
TGTGCCAGCAGCGTCCGGGACGGGTCCTACGAGCAGTACTTC	CASSVRDGSYEQYF	TRBJ2-7	many	-	TRBV9
TGCAGCGTTGAATCGGCAGGGCCACCGAATCAGCCCCAGCATTTT	CSVESAGPPNQPQHF	TRBJ1-5	many	-	TRBV29-1